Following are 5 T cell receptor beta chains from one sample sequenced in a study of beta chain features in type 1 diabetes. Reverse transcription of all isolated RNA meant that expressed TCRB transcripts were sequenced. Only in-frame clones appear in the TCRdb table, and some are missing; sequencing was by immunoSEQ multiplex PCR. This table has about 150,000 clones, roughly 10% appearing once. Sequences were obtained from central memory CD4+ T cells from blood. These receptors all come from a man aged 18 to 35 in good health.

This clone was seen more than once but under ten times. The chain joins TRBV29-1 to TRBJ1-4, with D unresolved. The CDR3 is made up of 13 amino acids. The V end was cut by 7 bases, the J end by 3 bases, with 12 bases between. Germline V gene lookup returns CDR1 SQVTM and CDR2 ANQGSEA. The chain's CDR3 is CSAGYGPNEKLFF. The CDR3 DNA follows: TGCAGCGCTGGATATGGGCCTAATGAAAAACTGTTTTTT. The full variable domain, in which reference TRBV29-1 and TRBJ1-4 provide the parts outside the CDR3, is SAVISQKPSRDICQRGTSLTIQCQVDSQVTMMFWYRQQPGQSLTLIATANQGSEATYESGFVIDKFPISRPNLTFSTLTVSNMSPEDSSIYLCSAGYGPNEKLFFGSGTQLSVL.

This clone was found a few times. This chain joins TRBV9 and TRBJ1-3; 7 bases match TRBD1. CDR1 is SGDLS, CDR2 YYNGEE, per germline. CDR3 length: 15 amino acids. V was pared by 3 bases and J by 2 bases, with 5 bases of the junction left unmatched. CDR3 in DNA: TGTGCCAGCAGCGCAGGGGACAGCGCTGGAAACACCATATATTTT. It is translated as CASSAGDSAGNTIYF.

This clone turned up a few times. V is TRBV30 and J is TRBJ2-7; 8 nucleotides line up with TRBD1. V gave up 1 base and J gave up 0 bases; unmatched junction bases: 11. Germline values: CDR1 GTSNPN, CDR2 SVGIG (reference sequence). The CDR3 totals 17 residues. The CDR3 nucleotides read TGTGCCTGGAGTGCCCCCAGGGGGCGACCCTCCTCCTACGAGCAGTACTTC. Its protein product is CAWSAPRGRPSSYEQYF.

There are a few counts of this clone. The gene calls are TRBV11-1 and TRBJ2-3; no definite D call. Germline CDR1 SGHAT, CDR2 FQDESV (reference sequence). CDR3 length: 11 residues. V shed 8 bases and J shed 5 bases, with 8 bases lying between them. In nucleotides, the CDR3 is TGTGCCAGCGGATCCCAAGATACGCAGTATTTT. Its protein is CASGSQDTQYF.

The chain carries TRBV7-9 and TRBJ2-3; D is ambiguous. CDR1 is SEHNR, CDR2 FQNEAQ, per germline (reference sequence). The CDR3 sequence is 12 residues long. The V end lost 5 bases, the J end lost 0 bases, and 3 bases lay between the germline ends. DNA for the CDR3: TGTGCCAGCAGCCCTAGCACAGATACGCAGTATTTT. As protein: CASSPSTDTQYF.